This is a list of T cell receptor beta chains from one sample in a study of cytomegalovirus exposure and HLA in healthy donors. Sequenced by immunoSEQ multiplex PCR; TCRdb stores in-frame clones only, minus some. The profile covers more than 150,000 clones, with about four fifths appearing a single time and around 1.5% taken by the ten largest. The sample taken for sequencing was PBMCs. These receptor sequences come from a man in his fifties in good health and CMV-seronegative. Each CDR3 is given with its conserved first and last residue. A D gene is named only where the DNA matches it firmly. Clone sizes are given selectively: once, few, many, or a class where the clone is expanded.

size	V	D	J	CDR3	DNA
-	TRBV6-4	TRBD2	TRBJ2-3	CASSDSTRGDTQYF	TGTGCCAGCAGTGACTCGACGCGGGGGGATACGCAGTATTTT
-	TRBV6-1	TRBD1	TRBJ1-2	CATKGQGGYGYTF	TGTGCCACCAAGGGACAGGGAGGCTATGGCTACACCTTC
-	TRBV5-1	TRBD1	TRBJ2-3	CASRQGVSTDTQYF	TGCGCCAGCCGACAGGGGGTGTCCACAGATACGCAGTATTTT
-	TRBV19	TRBD2	TRBJ2-1	CASSVLAGGPGEQFF	TGTGCCAGTAGTGTCCTAGCGGGAGGGCCGGGTGAGCAGTTCTTC
-	TRBV29-1	-	TRBJ2-2	CSVEENRDGGELFF	TGCAGCGTTGAAGAGAACAGGGACGGCGGGGAGCTGTTTTTT
-	TRBV4-1	-	TRBJ1-2	CASSQVLAGYGYTF	TGCGCCAGCAGCCAAGTACTAGCCGGCTATGGCTACACCTTC
-	TRBV9	-	TRBJ1-6	CASSESGQGSSPLHF	TGTGCCAGCAGCGAAAGTGGTCAGGGTAGCTCACCCCTCCACTTT
-	TRBV9	TRBD1	TRBJ2-5	CASSPGGQETQYF	TGTGCCAGCAGCCCAGGGGGCCAAGAGACCCAGTACTTC
-	TRBV7-2	-	TRBJ2-1	CASSYLGQSNNEQFF	TGTGCCAGCAGTTACCTTGGACAGAGTAACAATGAGCAGTTCTTC
-	TRBV5-1	-	TRBJ1-2	CASSDRGGSYGYTF	TGCGCCAGCAGCGATAGGGGGGGGAGCTATGGCTACACCTTC
-	TRBV2	TRBD2	TRBJ2-3	CASSQRGRTSGTDTQYF	TGTGCCAGCAGCCAAAGGGGGAGGACTAGCGGCACAGATACGCAGTATTTT
-	TRBV30	TRBD1	TRBJ2-7	CAWKGKGQVTSYEQYF	TGTGCCTGGAAAGGAAAGGGACAGGTAACCTCCTACGAGCAGTACTTC
-	TRBV18	TRBD1	TRBJ2-1	CASSPRQGDLDEQFF	TGTGCCAGCTCACCTCGACAGGGGGACCTAGATGAGCAGTTCTTC
-	TRBV7-2	TRBD2	TRBJ2-3	CASSELADSTQYF	TGTGCCAGCAGCGAACTAGCGGACTCGACGCAGTATTTT
-	TRBV5-1	-	TRBJ1-1	CASSLSAGYTEAFF	TGCGCCAGCAGCTTGAGTGCTGGCTACACTGAAGCTTTCTTT
once	TRBV25-1	-	TRBJ1-1	CASSEYGPPNTEAFF	TGTGCCAGCAGTGAATATGGGCCGCCGAACACTGAAGCTTTCTTT
once	TRBV15	-	TRBJ2-7	CATSREVGYEQYF	TGTGCCACCAGCAGAGAAGTCGGCTACGAGCAGTACTTC
few	TRBV4-1	-	TRBJ1-2	CASSQREGGYGYTF	TGCGCCAGCAGCCAAAGAGAAGGAGGGTATGGCTACACCTTC
-	TRBV19	-	TRBJ1-2	CASLRGNYLDYGYTF	TGTGCCAGTTTGCGGGGCAACTACCTTGACTATGGCTACACCTTC
-	TRBV5-1	TRBD2	TRBJ2-5	CASSFRDYKETQYF	TGCGCCAGCAGCTTCCGGGACTACAAAGAGACCCAGTACTTC
-	TRBV7-2	TRBD2	TRBJ2-3	CASSAGRLAGGPDTQYF	TGTGCCAGCAGCGCCGGACGACTAGCGGGAGGGCCAGATACGCAGTATTTT
once	TRBV5-4	-	TRBJ2-7	CASSSDTTYEQYF	TGTGCCAGCAGCTCGGACACAACCTACGAGCAGTACTTC
few	TRBV9	TRBD2	TRBJ2-2	CASSVSTGLAGTGELFF	TGTGCCAGCAGCGTCAGTACCGGACTAGCGGGCACCGGGGAGCTGTTTTTT
-	TRBV5-1	-	TRBJ1-4	CASSSNRVSNEKLFF	TGCGCCAGCAGCTCGAACAGGGTTTCTAATGAAAAACTGTTTTTT
-	TRBV19	-	TRBJ1-1	CASSIARSGQNTEAFF	TGTGCCAGTAGTATAGCCCGGTCAGGTCAGAACACTGAAGCTTTCTTT
-	TRBV5-6	TRBD1	TRBJ1-4	CASRDRTYEKLFF	TGTGCCAGCCGGGACAGGACATATGAAAAACTGTTTTTT
once	TRBV14	-	TRBJ1-6	CASSQGGGINSPLHF	TGTGCCAGCAGCCAAGGCGGGGGGATTAATTCACCCCTCCACTTT
-	TRBV4-3	-	TRBJ2-1	CASSQAPEGQTSNEQFF	TGCGCCAGCAGCCAAGCCCCGGAGGGACAGACCTCCAATGAGCAGTTCTTC
-	TRBV11-2	-	TRBJ2-1	CASREEGGNYNEQFF	TGTGCCAGCAGGGAGGAAGGCGGGAACTACAATGAGCAGTTCTTC
once	TRBV10-1	-	TRBJ2-5	CASSLDKLGQGAGETQYF	TGCGCCAGCAGTCTCGATAAGCTAGGCCAAGGGGCGGGGGAGACCCAGTACTTC
-	TRBV18	-	TRBJ1-1	CASSPSEELNTEAFF	TGTGCCAGCTCACCATCCGAGGAGCTGAACACTGAAGCTTTCTTT
-	TRBV29-1	TRBD1	TRBJ1-1	CSALDRGGTEAFF	TGCAGCGCCTTAGACAGGGGAGGTACTGAAGCTTTCTTT
-	TRBV5-5	TRBD1	TRBJ1-1	CASSLGTGTNTEAFF	TGTGCCAGCAGCTTGGGGACAGGCACAAACACTGAAGCTTTCTTT
-	TRBV28	-	TRBJ2-1	CASSLWSQYNEQFF	TGTGCCAGCAGTTTATGGTCACAGTACAATGAGCAGTTCTTC
-	TRBV2	-	TRBJ2-6	CASRWGGTSSGANVLTF	TGCGCCAGCCGGTGGGGGGGGACAAGCTCTGGGGCCAACGTCCTGACTTTC
-	TRBV7-3	-	TRBJ2-7	CASSLKSRVEGGTYEQYF	TGTGCCAGCAGCCTTAAATCCAGAGTGGAGGGAGGAACCTACGAGCAGTACTTC
-	TRBV27	TRBD2	TRBJ2-7	CASVAGGFWGVGEQYF	TGTGCCAGCGTAGCGGGAGGGTTCTGGGGGGTGGGGGAGCAGTACTTC
-	TRBV9	TRBD2	TRBJ2-3	CASSPWGGTDTQYF	TGTGCCAGCAGCCCTTGGGGGGGGACAGATACGCAGTATTTT
few	TRBV6-1	-	TRBJ1-2	CASSEALQARNYGYTF	TGTGCCAGCAGTGAAGCCCTACAGGCCCGAAACTATGGCTACACCTTC
-	TRBV7-3	TRBD2	TRBJ2-7	CASSPTSGGPNEQYF	TGTGCCAGCAGCCCGACTAGCGGGGGGCCCAACGAGCAGTACTTC
-	TRBV27	TRBD1	TRBJ2-7	CASSLGQDYEQYF	TGTGCCAGCAGTTTAGGACAGGACTACGAGCAGTACTTC
-	TRBV7-2	-	TRBJ2-7	CASSLKQSPYEQYF	TGTGCCAGCAGCTTAAAACAGTCCCCCTACGAGCAGTACTTC
-	TRBV7-3	TRBD1	TRBJ2-3	CASSLKKTTDRASTDTQYF	TGTGCCAGCAGCTTAAAAAAAACCACGGACAGGGCCTCCACAGATACGCAGTATTTT
-	TRBV5-1	TRBD1	TRBJ2-5	CASSLGGAETQYF	TGCGCCAGCAGCTTAGGGGGCGCGGAGACCCAGTACTTC
-	TRBV7-2	TRBD1	TRBJ2-1	CASSPGQGHEQFF	TGTGCCAGCAGCCCCGGACAGGGCCATGAGCAGTTCTTC
-	TRBV16	-	TRBJ1-1	CASSPTQGMGFF	TGTGCCAGCAGCCCGACACAGGGAATGGGTTTCTTT
-	TRBV7-2	-	TRBJ1-3	CASSGGGKGNTIYF	TGTGCCAGCAGCGGAGGCGGGAAGGGGAACACCATATATTTT
-	TRBV6-5	-	TRBJ2-3	CASSFSTSTDTQYF	TGTGCCAGCAGTTTCTCGACTAGCACAGATACGCAGTATTTT
-	TRBV4-2	TRBD1	TRBJ1-1	CASSQESTGGRTEAFF	TGTGCCAGCAGCCAAGAGTCAACAGGGGGGAGGACTGAAGCTTTCTTT
once	TRBV6-6	-	TRBJ1-2	CASISSRGKGPYTF	TGTGCCAGCATATCAAGCAGGGGAAAAGGGCCCTACACCTTC
-	TRBV19	-	TRBJ1-6	CASSMGGYNSPLHF	TGTGCCAGTAGTATGGGGGGATATAATTCACCCCTCCACTTT
-	TRBV2	-	TRBJ2-7	CASRLAYEQYF	TGTGCCAGCAGGCTAGCCTACGAGCAGTACTTC
-	TRBV19	TRBD1	TRBJ1-3	CASSPGTGGLSGNTIYF	TGTGCCAGTAGTCCCGGGACAGGGGGCCTTTCCGGAAACACCATATATTTT
-	TRBV7-2	TRBD2	TRBJ2-7	CASSLLAGVYEQYF	TGTGCCAGCAGCCTTCTAGCGGGGGTCTACGAGCAGTACTTC
-	TRBV10-3	-	TRBJ2-3	CAISPGDVATDTQYF	TGTGCCATCAGCCCGGGGGACGTCGCCACAGATACGCAGTATTTT
-	TRBV28	TRBD1	TRBJ2-1	CASSLWTGKNNEQFF	TGTGCCAGCAGTTTATGGACAGGGAAGAACAATGAGCAGTTCTTC
-	TRBV5-4	TRBD2	TRBJ2-5	CASSFGGGEETQYF	TGTGCCAGCAGCTTTGGCGGGGGGGAAGAGACCCAGTACTTC
few	TRBV6-1	-	TRBJ1-4	CASSEYGVTNEKLFF	TGTGCCAGCAGTGAATACGGTGTCACTAATGAAAAACTGTTTTTT
-	TRBV4-3	-	TRBJ2-1	CASSQDRGSAYNEQFF	TGCGCCAGCAGCCAAGATCGAGGGAGTGCCTACAATGAGCAGTTCTTC
once	TRBV9	-	TRBJ2-2	CASSVTGWGGGELFF	TGTGCCAGCAGCGTTACAGGGTGGGGTGGCGGGGAGCTGTTTTTT